This TCR beta chain was recovered during a study of cytomegalovirus exposure and HLA in healthy donors. On the study more broadly: For the roughly 390 genotyped donors, 80% to 90% fell within the Caucasian-associated ancestry cluster.

The PCR had 60 Vbeta and 13 Jbeta primers. The assay was immunoSEQ multiplex PCR, and TCRdb's table has in-frame clones only and misses some. The sample comprises roughly 230,000 clones, 80% to 95% of which are singletons, and 1.7% rests with the top ten. Findings and caveats of the study: As a later analysis showed, several of the most significant clusters appeared to be linked to common viral pathogens. Presence/absence analyses rested on an assumption that sequencing depth was roughly uniform across donors.

Worth noting for this clone: The antigen is not known.

The origin of this receptor is a girl between 2 and 10 years old in good health and CMV-seronegative. Sequenced sample: PBMCs.

The CDR3 loop reads CAWSVRGTGGETQYF. The CDR3 DNA is TGTGCCTGGAGTGTACGGGGAACAGGGGGCGAGACCCAGTACTTC. The V call is TRBV30, the J call TRBJ2-5; 9 positions match TRBD1. Trimming removed 0 bases from V and 5 bases from J; junction bases left unmatched: 7. The V gene's germline CDR1 is GTSNPN and CDR2 SVGIG (reference sequence). The CDR3 consists of 15 residues.